Given below is one T cell receptor beta chain in context. There were no patients who had received any treatment before thyroid surgery. Authors' data handling: The authors used CDR3 differences across clinicopathological groups to build a distant-metastasis classifier for papillary thyroid cancer. Via MiXCR, TCRdb re-called the PCR reads. These V and J calls derive from TCRdb rather than the authors' analysis. The data hold around 20,000 clones, with roughly 10% observed a single time. The data originate from a study of metastatic and nonmetastatic thyroid tumors. CDR1 SGHAT and CDR2 FQNNGV come from the germline V gene. This CDR3 is 15 amino acids long. V shed 0 bases and J shed 7 bases, with 13 bases lying between them.

The clonotype was recovered from a female donor with papillary thyroid cancer or a benign thyroid nodule (not recorded which). Some clones in this sample may be carry-over from other donors' samples. This chain links TRBV11-2 with TRBJ2-1, with D perhaps TRBD2 (5 bases). Sequencing was performed on blood. The CDR3, as DNA: TGTGCCAGCAGCTTAGATCCGGGGTGGAGGAATGAGCAGTTCTTC. This sequence encodes CASSLDPGWRNEQFF.